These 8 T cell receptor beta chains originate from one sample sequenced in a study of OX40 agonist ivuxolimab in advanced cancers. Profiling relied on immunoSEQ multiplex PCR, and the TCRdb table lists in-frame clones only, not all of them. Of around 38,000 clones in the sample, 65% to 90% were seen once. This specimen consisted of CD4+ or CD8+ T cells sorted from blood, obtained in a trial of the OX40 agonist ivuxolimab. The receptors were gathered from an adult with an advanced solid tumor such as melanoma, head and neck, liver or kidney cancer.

The CDR3 coding sequence is TGTGCCAGTAGTAAGAGGGGACTAGCGATCGAAGAGACCCAGTACTTC. This translates into CASSKRGLAIEETQYF. V usage is TRBV19 and J usage is TRBJ2-5; TRBD2 matches at 10 bases. Germline V gene lookup returns CDR1 LNHDA and CDR2 SQIVND (reference sequence). The CDR3 is made up of 16 amino acids. After removal of 4 bases from V and 3 bases from J, the junction contained 8 bases not matched to a gene.

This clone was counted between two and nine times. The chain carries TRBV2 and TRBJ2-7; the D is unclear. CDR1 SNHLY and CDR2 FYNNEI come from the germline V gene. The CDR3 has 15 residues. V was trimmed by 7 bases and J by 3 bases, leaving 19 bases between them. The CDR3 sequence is CASTGAAGRIYEQYF. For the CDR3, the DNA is TGTGCCAGCACGGGTGCGGCCGGCCGGATCTACGAGCAGTACTTC.

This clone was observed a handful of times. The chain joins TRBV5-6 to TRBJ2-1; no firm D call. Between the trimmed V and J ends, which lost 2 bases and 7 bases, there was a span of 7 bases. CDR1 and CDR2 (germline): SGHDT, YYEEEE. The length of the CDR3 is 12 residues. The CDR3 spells CASSFGMNEQFF. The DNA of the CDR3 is TGTGCCAGCAGCTTTGGGATGAATGAGCAGTTCTTC.

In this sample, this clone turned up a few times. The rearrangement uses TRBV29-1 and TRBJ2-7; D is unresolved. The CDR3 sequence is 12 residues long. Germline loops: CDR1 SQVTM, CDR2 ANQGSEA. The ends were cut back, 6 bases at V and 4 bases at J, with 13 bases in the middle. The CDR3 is CSVSSPGYEQYF. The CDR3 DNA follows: TGCAGCGTCTCCAGTCCCGGGTACGAGCAGTACTTC.

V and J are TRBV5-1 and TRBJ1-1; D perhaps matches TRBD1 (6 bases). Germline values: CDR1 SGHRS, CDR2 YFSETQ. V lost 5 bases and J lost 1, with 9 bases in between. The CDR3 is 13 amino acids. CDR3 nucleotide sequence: TGCGCCAGCAGAGAACAGGGGAACACTGAAGCTTTCTTT. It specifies CASREQGNTEAFF.

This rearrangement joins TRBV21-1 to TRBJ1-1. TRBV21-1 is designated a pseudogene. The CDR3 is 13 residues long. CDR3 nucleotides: TGTGCCAGCACGCGGCCCCCGGTCGCTGAAGCTTTCTTT. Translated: CASTRPPVAEAFF.

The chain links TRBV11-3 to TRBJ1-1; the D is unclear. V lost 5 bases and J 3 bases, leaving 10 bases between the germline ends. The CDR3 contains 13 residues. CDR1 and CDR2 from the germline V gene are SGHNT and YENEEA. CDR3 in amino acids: CASSRGFDTEAFF. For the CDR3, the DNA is TGTGCCAGCAGCCGGGGATTTGACACTGAAGCTTTCTTT.

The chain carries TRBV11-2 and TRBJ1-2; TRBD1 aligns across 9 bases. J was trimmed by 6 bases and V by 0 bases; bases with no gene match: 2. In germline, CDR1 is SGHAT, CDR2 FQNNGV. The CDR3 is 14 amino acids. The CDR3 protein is CASSLDRTGDGYTF. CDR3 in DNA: TGTGCCAGCAGCTTAGACCGGACAGGGGATGGCTACACCTTC.